This T cell receptor beta chain originates from a study of Graves' ophthalmopathy and Graves' hyperthyroidism. At the level of the study: The authors defined stable hyperthyroidism as no ophthalmopathy within 18 months of follow-up.

This clonotype has a count of ten or more. Its antigen is not known. CDR1 and CDR2 (germline): SEHNR, FQNEAQ (reference sequence). Trimming removed 0 bases at V and 2 bases at J, with 13 bases between. The CDR3 is 16 residues long. Study results and caveats: Discriminating ophthalmopathy from stable hyperthyroidism, a 13-signature model attained a sensitivity of under 90% and a specificity of around 77%. Most expanded clonotypes from thyroid (those above 0.001 frequency) were also found in blood.

Amplification of TCR beta CDR3 regions used RNA transcripts. First-round RT-PCR employed HTBI primers, with a second-round multiplex PCR after it. TCRdb reprocessed the multiplex PCR reads with MiXCR, giving one entry per CDR3 protein. The data show more than 1,000,000 distinct CDR3 sequences, less than 45% seen once. The chain is built from TRBV7-9 and TRBJ1-2; D is unresolved. Source material: peripheral blood or thyroid tissue (not recorded which). The receptor was isolated from an adult man with Graves' hyperthyroidism. The CDR3 loop reads CASSLAGSSPNYGYTF. The CDR3 nucleotides are TGTGCCAGCAGCTTAGCCGGGTCCTCTCCGAACTATGGCTACACCTTC.